What follows is one T cell receptor (beta chain) and its context. Its antigen is still unknown. Per the germline V gene, CDR1 is SGHRS and CDR2 is YFSETQ. This CDR3 has 12 amino acids. Trimming pared 7 bases from V and 6 bases from J, leaving 11 bases between. Clones were read by immunoSEQ multiplex PCR, and TCRdb kept only the in-frame ones, dropping some. The sample consists of approximately 190,000 clones, 80% to 95% of them appearing once. The sample comes from a study of T cell responses to AZD1222 COVID-19 vaccine. Study-wide background: Pooled samples include second doses given at about 4 or 12 weeks. Study-wide findings and caveats: CD4 TCRs linked to vaccination spanned spike, dominating at 160-218 and 743-854. Unmutated variant regions are reportedly targeted by nearly half of spike-specific TCRs. Seropositive at baseline were only a handful of AZD1222 recipients.

Sequenced here: peripheral blood, sampled on day 0 of AZD1222 vaccination. The rearrangement uses TRBV5-1 and TRBJ2-4; D is tentatively TRBD1 or TRBD2 (5 bases each). This receptor was identified in an adult in good health. The CDR3 DNA reads as TGCGCCAGCGCGGACGGGGCAAACATTCAGTACTTC. Residues: CASADGANIQYF.